The text below deals with one T cell receptor beta chain. Produced via immunoSEQ multiplex PCR; TCRdb's table is partial and in-frame only. The sample shows over a million clones, around 76% of them seen only once. The sample is drawn from a study of shared clonotypes between healthy human individuals. Germline trimming cut 7 bases from V and 4 bases from J; bases unmatched to any gene: 11. This CDR3 has 16 amino acids. CDR1 and CDR2 (germline): MNHEY, SMNVEV (reference sequence). The material sequenced was memory CD4+ T cells sorted from blood. Documented subset: CD45RA-negative fraction. The receptor's source is a man between 18 and 29 years old in good health. The V call is TRBV27, the J call TRBJ2-1; 9 nucleotides match TRBD2. CDR3 bases: TGTGCCAGCACCCGTGGGGTAGCGGGGGTTTACAATGAGCAGTTCTTC. This translates into CASTRGVAGVYNEQFF.